These 16 T cell receptor beta chains were all obtained from the same sample, sequenced in a study of post-analysis software for immune sequencing data. Whole-study findings and limits: TRBV5-6, TRBV5-1 and TRBV20-1 belonged to a set of about 5 TRBV segments that were more frequent in patients than controls.

Built from TCR beta cDNA, the libraries had unique molecular identifiers in them. TCRdb itself ran the PCR reads through MiXCR, one entry per CDR3 protein. The data hold hundreds of thousands of distinct CDR3 sequences, with about 50% observed a single time. No antigen is known for these receptors. The sample consisted of blood. These TCRs come from a girl between 10 and 17 years old with multiple sclerosis.

The chain has TRBV7-2 and TRBJ2-5; a possible D gene is TRBD2 (6 bases). Trimming shortened V by 4 bases and J by 2 bases, and 14 bases separated the two germline ends. Germline CDR1 reads SGHTA; CDR2 reads FQGNSA. The CDR3 is 15 residues long. The CDR3: CASSSRLVQQETQYF. In nucleotides, the CDR3 is TGTGCCAGCAGCTCCCGACTAGTCCAACAAGAGACCCAGTACTTC. Full variable domain (rest looked up from reference TRBV7-2 and TRBJ2-5): GAGVSQSPSNKVTEKGKDVELRCDPISGHTALYWYRQSLGQGLEFLIYFQGNSAPDKSGLPSDRFSAERTGGSVSTLTIQRTQQEDSAVYLCASSSRLVQQETQYFGPGTRLLVL.

V gene TRBV7-2 combines with J gene TRBJ2-3; D gene uncertain. With 3 bases removed from V and 2 bases from J, the gap between germline ends came to 12 bases. Germline V gene lookup returns CDR1 SGHTA and CDR2 FQGNSA. The CDR3 consists of 15 residues. The CDR3 nucleotides are TGTGCCAGCAGCTTCCGGAGAGATGACACAGATACGCAGTATTTT. Translation gives CASSFRRDDTDTQYF.

This clonotype was seen more than once but under ten times. This chain connects TRBV29-1 to TRBJ2-3; no reliable D call. This CDR3 contains 14 residues. Trimming shortened V by 8 bases and J by 2 bases, and 17 bases separated the two germline ends. Germline V gene lookup returns CDR1 SQVTM and CDR2 ANQGSEA. The CDR3 DNA is TGCAGCCAAATCCTAATGTCGGCCACAGATACGCAGTATTTT. Amino acid sequence: CSQILMSATDTQYF.

This clonotype was detected a few times. This sequence joins TRBV2 and TRBJ2-3; TRBD1 might be the D (6 bases). The CDR3 is 16 residues long. V was shortened by 3 bases and J by 2 bases, with 15 bases between the two germline ends. CDR1 is SNHLY and CDR2 is FYNNEI in the germline V gene. The CDR3 DNA sequence: TGTGCCAGCAGTGAGGTTCCAGGGGTGGACACAGATACGCAGTATTTT. Translating it yields CASSEVPGVDTDTQYF.

This clonotype was seen a single time. The chain couples TRBV7-6 to TRBJ1-2; a possible D gene is TRBD1 (5 bases). The V gene's germline CDR1 is SGHVS and CDR2 FNYEAQ. This CDR3 is 15 amino acids long. V gave up 1 base and J gave up 6 bases, with 15 bases separating them. As DNA, the CDR3 is TGTGCCAGCAGCTTAGGACTGGCAGGGATGGATGGCTACACCTTC. It translates to CASSLGLAGMDGYTF.

Worth noting for this clonotype: The junction and the germline gene differ at one end; a read error may be behind it. This rearrangement joins TRBV7-3 to TRBJ2-7; D gene unclear. The CDR3 sequence is 13 residues long. CDR1 and CDR2 (germline): SGHTA, FQGTGA. CDR3 sequence: CAGSSRAAYEQYF. DNA of the CDR3: TGTGCCGGCAGTTCCCGCGCTGCCTACGAGCAGTACTTC.

A few counts support this clonotype. This sequence joins TRBV10-3 and TRBJ2-7; 10 bases agree with TRBD2. The CDR3 totals 13 residues. Germline V lookup: CDR1 ENHRY, CDR2 SYGVKD. Trimming at V came to 5 bases and at J to 6 bases, leaving 4 bases not matched to a gene. The CDR3 loop reads CAISKLAGGEQYF. CDR3 nucleotide sequence: TGTGCCATCAGTAAATTAGCGGGAGGCGAGCAGTACTTC.

This clonotype was counted a few times. The gene calls are TRBV4-1 and TRBJ2-3; 9 positions match TRBD2. The length of the CDR3 is 19 residues. Germline loops: CDR1 MGHRA, CDR2 YSYEKL. J gave up 2 bases and V 1 base, and 13 bases lay outside the gene matches. The CDR3: CASSQARLSSGGHTDTQYF. The CDR3 DNA reads TGCGCCAGCAGCCAAGCCAGGCTCTCCAGCGGGGGGCACACAGATACGCAGTATTTT.

The J gene is TRBJ2-5, the V gene TRBV6-1, with TRBD2 matching 8 bases. V dropped 2 bases and J dropped 0; count of bases not matched to a gene: 11. Germline V gene sequence: CDR1 MNHNS, CDR2 SASEGT. The length of the CDR3 is 18 residues. The CDR3 DNA follows: TGTGCCAGCAGTGAAAAGCGGGAGTCCTCAATGTACCAAGAGACCCAGTACTTC. This codes for CASSEKRESSMYQETQYF.

This chain connects TRBV18 to TRBJ1-2, with D unclear. Germline CDR1 is KGHSH and CDR2 is LQKENI. With 3 bases removed from V and 1 base from J, the gap between germline ends came to 12 bases. The CDR3 length is 15 residues. The CDR3 sequence: CASSPGREFNYGYTF. The DNA for the CDR3 is TGTGCCAGCTCACCCGGTCGGGAGTTTAACTATGGCTACACCTTC.

The J gene is TRBJ2-7, the V gene TRBV3-1; 8 bases fit TRBD2. The V gene's germline CDR1 is LGHDT and CDR2 YNNKEL (reference sequence). V gave up 4 bases and J gave up 2 bases; unmatched junction bases: 7. The CDR3 has 15 residues. DNA for the CDR3: TGTGCCAGCAGCCCCATAGCGGGATTACCCTACGAGCAGTACTTC. Its translation: CASSPIAGLPYEQYF.

This chain connects TRBV5-1 to TRBJ2-1; 10 nucleotides match TRBD1. This CDR3 has 13 amino acids. Germline V gene data show CDR1 as SGHRS and CDR2 as YFSETQ. Trimming cost V 4 bases and J 9 bases; bases outside gene matches: 4. CDR3 in DNA: TGCGCCAGCAGCGGATGGACAGGGGGTGAGCAGTTCTTC. Translation: CASSGWTGGEQFF.

V gene TRBV29-1 combines with J gene TRBJ2-4; 7 bases map to TRBD2. Germline V lookup: CDR1 SQVTM, CDR2 ANQGSEA. The CDR3 runs 12 residues. Trimming took 6 bases from V and 6 from J; bases not matched to a gene: 5. The CDR3 bases are TGCAGCGTCCGGGACTACCGAAACATTCAGTACTTC. This translates into CSVRDYRNIQYF.

V gene TRBV20-1 combines with J gene TRBJ2-7, with 7 bases that match TRBD2. Germline CDR1 and CDR2: DFQATT and SNEGSKA (reference sequence). Germline trimming cut 0 bases from V and 0 bases from J; bases unmatched to any gene: 14. The CDR3 runs to 18 residues. The CDR3 loop is CSARDPRILSGISYEQYF. The CDR3 coding sequence is TGCAGTGCTAGAGATCCTCGCATCCTCAGCGGGATCTCCTACGAGCAGTACTTC.

The V call is TRBV2, the J call TRBJ2-7; 7 bases are a match to TRBD1. With V trimmed by 7 bases and J by 3 bases, 6 bases remained unmatched. The CDR3 spans 13 residues. Germline-derived CDR1 and CDR2 are SNHLY and FYNNEI. The CDR3 DNA sequence: TGTGCCAGCAATGGACAGGCTCTCTACGAGCAGTACTTC. Its protein product is CASNGQALYEQYF. Combining the CDR3 with reference TRBV2 and TRBJ2-7 gives the whole variable domain EPEVTQTPSHQVTQMGQEVILRCVPISNHLYFYWYRQILGQKVEFLVSFYNNEISEKSEIFDDQFSVERPDGSNFTLKIRSTKLEDSAMYFCASNGQALYEQYFGPGTRLTVT.

This CDR3 reads CASSLPGLADQETQYF. CDR3 bases: TGTGCCAGCTCACTCCCGGGACTAGCGGACCAAGAGACCCAGTACTTC. The V gene is TRBV18, the J gene TRBJ2-5; TRBD2 aligns across 11 bases. CDR1 is KGHSH, CDR2 LQKENI, per germline. This CDR3 spans 16 amino acids. V was clipped by 4 bases and J by 0 bases; unmatched bases: 4.